Following are 9 T cell receptor beta chains from one sample sequenced in a study of shared clonotypes between healthy human individuals. Assay used: immunoSEQ multiplex PCR; TCRdb lists only in-frame clones, some missing. The sample shows about 2.3 million clones, 85% to 95% of them seen only once. Source material: naive CD4+ T cells from PBMCs. Subset noted: CD45RA+ positively selected. The source of these receptors is a man aged 18 to 30 in good health. Some clones in this sample may be carry-over from other donors' samples.

The genes are TRBV6-6 and TRBJ1-3; TRBD1 is a possible D gene (5 bases). The germline V gene has CDR1 MNHNY and CDR2 SVGAGI (reference sequence). The length of the CDR3 is 15 residues. With 6 bases removed from V and 3 bases from J, the gap between germline ends came to 15 bases. CDR3 DNA sequence: TGTGCCAGCAGAACCGGGGGTTTGGTTGGAAACACCATATATTTT. Residues: CASRTGGLVGNTIYF.

The chain has TRBV11-2 and TRBJ2-1; the match to TRBD2 covers 7 bases. This CDR3 has 17 amino acids. Unmatched junction bases numbered 16, after V lost 7 bases and J lost 4 bases. CDR1 SGHAT and CDR2 FQNNGV come from the germline V gene. CDR3 nucleotides: TGTGCCAGCACCATAAACACGGCGGGGGTTGGTTACAATGAGCAGTTCTTC. Translating gives CASTINTAGVGYNEQFF.

The rearrangement links TRBV5-4 to TRBJ2-5; 7 nucleotides agree with TRBD1. This CDR3 has 16 amino acids. With 0 bases clipped from V and 3 bases from J, the junction kept 8 bases outside the gene matches. Germline V gene data show CDR1 as SGHNT and CDR2 as YYREEE (reference sequence). The DNA for the CDR3 is TGTGCCAGCAGCTTGGCGGTGGGACAGCTCAAAGAGACCCAGTACTTC. Translating gives CASSLAVGQLKETQYF.

For this clone: Other DNA variants within this sample encode the same CDR3. The chain is built from TRBV7-8 and TRBJ2-2; perhaps TRBD1 as D (6 bases). V lost 3 bases to trimming and J lost 4 bases, with 6 bases between them. The CDR3 sequence is 13 residues long. Germline CDR1 is SGHVS and CDR2 is FQNEAQ. CDR3 in amino acids: CASSFRGTGELFF. The CDR3, as DNA: TGTGCCAGCAGCTTCAGGGGCACCGGGGAGCTGTTTTTT.

A single count supports this clone. This CDR3 reads CASSVRNLNTEAFF. CDR3 DNA: TGTGCCAGCAGCGTGAGAAACTTGAACACTGAAGCTTTCTTT. This chain joins TRBV28 and TRBJ1-1; D gene ambiguous. The CDR3 runs to 14 residues. Trimming left V 6 bases short and J 0 bases short, with 11 bases between. Germline values: CDR1 MDHEN, CDR2 SYDVKM. Drawing the rest from reference TRBV28 and TRBJ1-1, the complete variable domain is DVKVTQSSRYLVKRTGEKVFLECVQDMDHENMFWYRQDPGLGLRLIYFSYDVKMKEKGDIPEGYSVSREKKERFSLILESASTNQTSMYLCASSVRNLNTEAFFGQGTRLTVV.

In this sample, this clone turned up a few times. This same CDR3 is encoded by further DNA sequences in the sample. The V and J genes are TRBV7-2 and TRBJ1-2; no clear D gene. The germline V and J ends were trimmed by 3 bases and 4 bases, with 6 bases remaining between them. Germline lookup yields CDR1 SGHTA and CDR2 FQGNSA. This CDR3 has 12 residues. The CDR3 sequence: CASSFTGYGYTF. In DNA form, the CDR3 reads TGTGCCAGCAGCTTTACGGGCTATGGCTACACCTTC. The full variable domain, in which reference TRBV7-2 and TRBJ1-2 provide the parts outside the CDR3, is GAGVSQSPSNKVTEKGKDVELRCDPISGHTALYWYRQSLGQGLEFLIYFQGNSAPDKSGLPSDRFSAERTGGSVSTLTIQRTQQEDSAVYLCASSFTGYGYTFGSGTRLTVV.

A remark on this clone: The sample contains more than one DNA sequence encoding this CDR3. The genes are TRBV5-1 and TRBJ2-1; 11 bases map to TRBD2. The germline gives CDR1 SGHRS, CDR2 YFSETQ. The CDR3 runs 15 residues. V lost 3 bases and J lost 4; bases outside the gene matches: 3. The CDR3 region is CASSSTSGRYNEQFF. As DNA, the CDR3 is TGCGCCAGCAGCTCAACTAGCGGGAGATACAATGAGCAGTTCTTC.

The CDR3, as DNA: TGCGCCAGCAGTCCGCCAGGGGTTATCTATGGCTACACCTTC. Translated: CASSPPGVIYGYTF. The chain is built from TRBV23-1 and TRBJ1-2; D is perhaps TRBD1 (6 bases). TRBV23-1 is an ORF, and what it does is uncertain. The CDR3 runs to 14 residues. The germline V and J ends were trimmed by 4 bases and 4 bases, with 13 bases remaining between them.

The rearrangement uses TRBV10-3 and TRBJ2-1; 12 bases map to TRBD2. The CDR3 contains 18 residues. The germline gives CDR1 ENHRY, CDR2 SYGVKD. V dropped 6 bases and J dropped 4; count of bases not matched to a gene: 13. In DNA, the CDR3 is TGTGCCATCAGACTTGAGCTAGCGGGAGGGCCGTGGTACAATGAGCAGTTCTTC. Translation: CAIRLELAGGPWYNEQFF.